What follows are 12 T cell receptor beta chains derived from one specimen sequenced in a study of cytomegalovirus exposure and HLA in healthy donors. PCR employed 60 Vbeta and 13 Jbeta primers. Data came from immunoSEQ multiplex PCR; TCRdb stores just in-frame clones and leaves some out. The sample has approximately 220,000 clones, approximately 82% seen once. Sequenced sample: PBMCs. The source is a man younger than 30 in good health and CMV-seronegative.

This chain links TRBV10-1 with TRBJ2-4, with 9 bases aligning to TRBD1. Germline-derived CDR1 and CDR2 are WNHNN and SYGVQD (reference sequence). The length of the CDR3 is 15 residues. With 8 bases clipped from V and 1 base from J, the junction kept 6 bases outside the gene matches. As DNA, the CDR3 is TGCGCCAGCCTCATCGGACAGGGGGCCAAAAACATTCAGTACTTC. Translated: CASLIGQGAKNIQYF.

A single count supports this clone. This chain joins TRBV7-3 and TRBJ2-2, with a possible D match to TRBD2 (5 bases). The germline V gene has CDR1 SGHTA and CDR2 FQGTGA. CDR3 length: 17 amino acids. Between the trimmed V and J ends, which lost 0 bases and 1 base, there was a span of 12 bases. CDR3 residues: CASSLTVGGGNTGELFF. In DNA form, the CDR3 reads TGTGCCAGCAGCTTAACGGTGGGCGGAGGGAACACCGGGGAGCTGTTTTTT.

The chain combines TRBV7-9 with TRBJ1-2; D is uncertain. The V and J ends lost 3 bases and 3 bases respectively, with 11 bases between them. CDR1 and CDR2 (germline): SEHNR, FQNEAQ (reference sequence). CDR3 length: 14 residues. The CDR3 DNA is TGTGCCAGCAGCTTCGCCTGGGCTGACTATGGCTACACCTTC. This encodes CASSFAWADYGYTF. Looking up the rest from reference TRBV7-9 and TRBJ1-2 gives the full variable domain: DTGVSQNPRHKITKRGQNVTFRCDPISEHNRLYWYRQTLGQGPEFLTYFQNEAQLEKSRLLSDRFSAERPKGSFSTLEIQRTEQGDSAMYLCASSFAWADYGYTFGSGTRLTVV.

The CDR3 reads CASSLAPTRSYEQYF. In nucleotides, the CDR3 is TGTGCCAGCAGTTTAGCACCTACCCGCTCCTACGAGCAGTACTTC. The chain recombines TRBV27 with TRBJ2-7; no firm D call. The V end was cut by 2 bases, the J end by 0 bases, with 11 bases between. The CDR3 runs 15 residues. Germline CDR1 and CDR2: MNHEY and SMNVEV (reference sequence).

This clone was detected once. The chain links TRBV10-3 to TRBJ1-3; D possibly corresponds to TRBD1 (5 bases). This CDR3 has 17 residues. Trimming pared 1 base from V and 1 base from J, leaving 14 bases between. Looked up from germline, CDR1 is ENHRY and CDR2 is SYGVKD. CDR3 coding DNA: TGTGCCATCAGTGAGTATTTAGGAGGGACGTCTGGAAACACCATATATTTT. Protein sequence: CAISEYLGGTSGNTIYF.

The chain links TRBV4-1 to TRBJ1-1; D unclear. CDR1 and CDR2 from the germline V gene are MGHRA and YSYEKL. V gave up 3 bases and J gave up 6 bases, with 11 bases separating them. The CDR3 is 13 amino acids. The CDR3 spells CASSHTPGAEAFF. DNA of the CDR3: TGCGCCAGCAGCCACACTCCCGGGGCTGAAGCTTTCTTT.

CDR3 in amino acids: CASGPQGISEAFF. In DNA, the CDR3 is TGTGCTAGTGGGCCACAGGGTATTAGTGAAGCTTTCTTT. The chain joins TRBV12-5 to TRBJ1-1, with a possible D match to TRBD1 (6 bases). CDR3 length: 13 residues. In germline, CDR1 is LGHNT, CDR2 FRNRAP. V lost 6 bases and J lost 7, with 15 bases in between.

The V gene is TRBV4-1, the J gene TRBJ2-3; D is uncertain. The length of the CDR3 is 15 residues. Germline CDR1 reads MGHRA; CDR2 reads YSYEKL. Trimming took off 1 base at V and 1 base at J, with 9 bases between the two ends. As DNA, the CDR3 is TGCGCCAGCAGCCAAGGCGTACTACGCACAGATACGCAGTATTTT. This encodes CASSQGVLRTDTQYF.

The table lists this clone with a few counts. J is TRBJ2-2 and V is TRBV23-1, with D perhaps TRBD1 (7 bases). TRBV23-1 is recorded as an ORF, its role being uncertain. Trimming took off 3 bases at V and 6 bases at J, with 26 bases between the two ends. This CDR3 has 19 amino acids. The CDR3 nucleotides read TGCGCCAGCAGTCAGGAGCCAGGGGGGATTATTGGGTCACCCGGGGAGCTGTTTTTT. This codes for CASSQEPGGIIGSPGELFF.

The rearrangement joins TRBV5-4 to TRBJ2-7, with a possible D match to TRBD2 (5 bases). The germline V gene has CDR1 SGHNT and CDR2 YYREEE (reference sequence). V was clipped by 4 bases and J by 4 bases, with 18 bases between them. The CDR3 covers 15 residues. The CDR3 loop is CASSPSGRPLYEQYF. In DNA, the CDR3 is TGTGCCAGCAGCCCGAGCGGCAGACCCTTATACGAGCAGTACTTC.

CDR3 sequence reads: CASSLDRVSGNTIYF. The CDR3 DNA reads TGTGCCAGCAGCTTGGACAGGGTCTCTGGAAACACCATATATTTT. V and J are TRBV6-5 and TRBJ1-3; 8 nucleotides line up with TRBD1. V was pared by 6 bases and J by 0 bases, with 4 bases of the junction left unmatched. Germline V gene data show CDR1 as MNHEY and CDR2 as SVGAGI. The CDR3 is made up of 15 amino acids.

The chain has TRBV27 and TRBJ2-1; 10 bases align to TRBD1. The V segment lost 5 bases and the J segment 7 bases; nucleotides outside the gene matches: 5. The CDR3 sequence is 14 residues long. The germline V gene has CDR1 MNHEY and CDR2 SMNVEV (reference sequence). The chain's CDR3 is CASSRTGGVNEQFF. CDR3 nucleotides: TGTGCCAGCAGTCGGACAGGGGGAGTTAATGAGCAGTTCTTC.